Below are 22 T cell receptor beta chains sequenced from a single sample in a study of blood T cells in healthy people across ages. Through a sample-barcoded 5' primer and a J-beta primer mix, a second PCR was run for roughly 6 to 12 cycles. TCRdb processed the 5' RACE reads anew with MiXCR; each CDR3 protein has one entry. Here the sample spans 1.5 million to 2 million distinct CDR3 sequences, under 30% being singletons. Sequencing used blood. The receptors stem from a woman between 25 and 40 years old in good health.

This chain connects TRBV6-1 to TRBJ2-5, with no clear D. The CDR3 is 13 amino acids. V was clipped by 7 bases and J by 3 bases, with 12 bases between them. Germline assignment: CDR1 MNHNS and CDR2 SASEGT. CDR3: CASNKLLEETQYF. CDR3 bases: TGTGCCAGCAATAAATTGCTGGAAGAGACCCAGTACTTC.

The chain combines TRBV20-1 with TRBJ2-1; 7 bases are a match to TRBD2. This CDR3 has 16 residues. Trimming removed 1 base from V and 12 bases from J; junction bases left unmatched: 18. Germline assignment: CDR1 DFQATT and CDR2 SNEGSKA (reference sequence). The CDR3 reads CSARVGGRGRELGQFF. CDR3 in DNA: TGCAGTGCTAGAGTAGGAGGGAGGGGCAGGGAATTAGGGCAGTTCTTC.

This chain links TRBV15 with TRBJ2-3; 10 nucleotides align to TRBD2. Germline trimming cut 5 bases from V and 5 bases from J; bases unmatched to any gene: 10. The CDR3 runs to 16 residues. CDR1 and CDR2 (germline): LNHNV, YYDKDF (reference sequence). CDR3: CATSGSSSGGRDTQYF. For the CDR3, the DNA is TGTGCCACCAGCGGGAGCTCTAGCGGGGGCCGAGATACGCAGTATTTT.

This clonotype has a handful of counts. This chain links TRBV15 with TRBJ2-5; 7 bases match TRBD2. Germline assignment: CDR1 LNHNV and CDR2 YYDKDF (reference sequence). This CDR3 region has 14 residues. The V gene end was trimmed by 5 bases and the J gene end by 5 bases; junction bases not matched to a gene: 8. The CDR3 loop is CATSPWGGDETQYF. CDR3 DNA: TGTGCCACCAGCCCCTGGGGGGGGGACGAGACCCAGTACTTC.

This clonotype occurred a few times. The chain is built from TRBV28 and TRBJ2-7; TRBD2 matches 7 bases. The CDR3 runs 13 residues. CDR1 MDHEN and CDR2 SYDVKM come from the germline V gene. J was trimmed by 4 bases and V by 7 bases; bases with no gene match: 7. This CDR3 is CASIGRVLYEQYF. For the CDR3, the DNA is TGTGCCAGCATTGGGAGGGTGCTGTACGAGCAGTACTTC.

The J gene is TRBJ2-2, the V gene TRBV30; D is unclear. The germline V gene has CDR1 GTSNPN and CDR2 SVGIG (reference sequence). Trimming pared 4 bases from V and 4 bases from J, leaving 10 bases between. The CDR3 runs 13 residues. CDR3 amino acids: CAWTYTPTGELFF. CDR3 bases: TGTGCCTGGACCTACACCCCCACCGGGGAGCTGTTTTTT. Combining the CDR3 with reference TRBV30 and TRBJ2-2 gives the whole variable domain SQTIHQWPATLVQPVGSPLSLECTVEGTSNPNLYWYRQAAGRGLQLLFYSVGIGQISSEVPQNLSASRPQDRQFILSSKKLLLSDSGFYLCAWTYTPTGELFFGEGSRLTVL.

The rearrangement joins TRBV6-1 to TRBJ2-7, with TRBD2 as a possible D gene (5 bases). This CDR3 is built from 15 residues. Trimming removed 5 bases at V and 5 bases at J, with 19 bases between. The germline CDR1 and CDR2 sequences are MNHNS and SASEGT. The CDR3 coding sequence is TGTGCCAGCAGTACCTACGGGGTATTAGGCGACGAGCAGTACTTC. This encodes CASSTYGVLGDEQYF.

CDR3 in amino acids: CASSYAMEYQETQYF. The CDR3 DNA sequence: TGTGCCAGCAGTTACGCCATGGAGTACCAAGAGACCCAGTACTTC. The genes are TRBV12-3 or TRBV12-4 and TRBJ2-5; D gene ambiguous. The CDR3 contains 15 residues. V was cut by 4 bases and J by 0 bases, with 12 bases left in between.

There are many counts of this clonotype. This chain links TRBV20-1 with TRBJ2-1; 9 nucleotides align to TRBD2. CDR3 length: 14 amino acids. V shed 3 bases, J shed 7 bases, and the junction held 7 bases outside the gene matches. Germline CDR1 is DFQATT and CDR2 is SNEGSKA (reference sequence). Here the CDR3 DNA reads TGCAGTGCTAGTTTTCTAGCGGGGTATAATGAGCAGTTCTTC. Its translation: CSASFLAGYNEQFF.

In its sample, this clonotype was seen many times. V and J are TRBV28 and TRBJ2-5; TRBD2 matches at 7 bases. The CDR3 is made up of 12 amino acids. Germline-derived CDR1 and CDR2 are MDHEN and SYDVKM. V trimming: 8 bases; J trimming: 5 bases; junction bases outside the gene matches: 5. The CDR3 region is CASGSGMETQYF. The CDR3 DNA sequence: TGTGCCAGCGGGAGCGGGATGGAGACCCAGTACTTC.

This chain links TRBV2 with TRBJ1-5, with D possibly matching TRBD1 (5 bases). Trimming took off 3 bases at V and 9 bases at J, with 12 bases between the two ends. The germline V gene has CDR1 SNHLY and CDR2 FYNNEI. This CDR3 contains 13 residues. CDR3 residues: CASSDRTGGPQHF. The CDR3 DNA follows: TGTGCCAGCAGTGACCGTACCGGGGGGCCCCAGCATTTT.

This clonotype has more than one count but fewer than ten. V is TRBV28 and J is TRBJ2-3; 10 bases map to TRBD2. Germline lookup yields CDR1 MDHEN and CDR2 SYDVKM. This CDR3 spans 14 amino acids. The junction had 9 bases not matched to a gene; V was cut back by 6 bases and J by 9 bases. CDR3 loop: CASRSSGRSQTQYF. In nucleotides, the CDR3 is TGTGCCAGCAGATCTAGCGGGAGAAGTCAGACGCAGTATTTT.

A remark on this clonotype: The junction shows a germline mismatch at one end, possibly a read error. This chain links TRBV27 with TRBJ2-7, with TRBD1 matching 7 bases. Germline V gene sequence: CDR1 MNHEY, CDR2 SMNVEV (reference sequence). CDR3 length: 13 amino acids. The CDR3 nucleotides read TGTGCCTGCAGTTTAGCAGGGGGTGACGAGCAGTACTTC. It translates to CACSLAGGDEQYF.

This clonotype was seen ten or more times. CDR3 coding DNA: TGTGCCAGCAGTCTCTCACAGGGCTCTGGCTACACCTTC. Its protein is CASSLSQGSGYTF. The V gene is TRBV28, the J gene TRBJ1-2, with a possible D match to TRBD1 (6 bases). The V gene lost 5 bases and the J gene lost 7 bases, with 14 bases spanning the gap. From germline, CDR1 is MDHEN and CDR2 SYDVKM. The CDR3 has 13 amino acids.

The chain links TRBV11-3 to TRBJ2-5; weak D call: TRBD1 (6 bases). The J call may be mistaken, given a closer DNA end match to TRBJ2-7. CDR1 and CDR2 from the germline V gene are SGHNT and YENEEA. CDR3 length equals 12 residues. In DNA, the CDR3 is TGTGCCAGCCTCAAGGGACAACACGAGCAGTACTTC. Residues: CASLKGQHEQYF.

In its sample, this clonotype was seen a few times. The chain is built from TRBV20-1 and TRBJ1-1; 11 nucleotides agree with TRBD1. The CDR3 has 16 amino acids. CDR1 DFQATT and CDR2 SNEGSKA come from the germline V gene (reference sequence). With V trimmed by 2 bases and J by 5 bases, 10 bases remained unmatched. CDR3 nucleotide sequence: TGCAGTGCTAGACCCCGGGACAGGGGGTCTCGGACTGAAGCTTTCTTT. Its translation: CSARPRDRGSRTEAFF.

This clonotype was detected many times. This chain joins TRBV6-5 and TRBJ2-7, with D possibly being TRBD2 (5 bases). Germline CDR1 and CDR2: MNHEY and SVGAGI. V lost 4 bases and J 8 bases, leaving 15 bases between the germline ends. The CDR3 spans 13 residues. CDR3 DNA: TGTGCCAGCAGTTCCAGACTGGGAGAACAGCAGTACTTC. It encodes CASSSRLGEQQYF.

This clonotype appeared once. This chain joins TRBV29-1 and TRBJ2-4, with TRBD1 matching 8 bases. The junction had 10 bases not matched to a gene; V was cut back by 4 bases and J by 8 bases. The CDR3 extends over 14 amino acids. Germline lookup yields CDR1 SQVTM and CDR2 ANQGSEA. CDR3 in DNA: TGCAGCGTTGTAGGACAGGGAGGAGTATACATTCAGTACTTC. This translates into CSVVGQGGVYIQYF.

The genes are TRBV11-2 and TRBJ2-3, with a weak D call TRBD1 (6 bases). Trimming took 3 bases from V and 0 from J, leaving 10 bases between them. The length of the CDR3 is 15 residues. Germline V CDR1 and CDR2: SGHAT, FQNNGV. CDR3 in DNA: TGTGCCAGCAGCTTGCTGGGACACAGCACAGATACGCAGTATTTT. Its protein is CASSLLGHSTDTQYF.

Written as DNA, the CDR3 is TGCGCCAGCGCACAGGGTTTGATGGATGAGCAGTTCTTC. It specifies CASAQGLMDEQFF. This sequence joins TRBV5-1 and TRBJ2-1, with D maybe TRBD1 (6 bases). The CDR3 is 13 residues long. From germline, CDR1 is SGHRS and CDR2 YFSETQ. The ends were cut back, 7 bases at V and 8 bases at J, with 16 bases in the middle.

The chain joins TRBV20-1 to TRBJ1-2; 9 nucleotides agree with TRBD1. The junction had 13 bases not matched to a gene; V was cut back by 0 bases and J by 8 bases. The CDR3 covers 16 residues. Per germline, CDR1 DFQATT and CDR2 SNEGSKA (reference sequence). The CDR3 protein is CSARDGLRDRAHGYTF. The CDR3 coding sequence is TGCAGTGCTAGAGATGGACTACGGGACAGGGCTCACGGCTACACCTTC.

Details on this clonotype: At one boundary the junction diverges from the germline segment, which might be a read error. The chain links TRBV2 to TRBJ1-5; D not certain. CDR3 length equals 13 residues. Germline lookup yields CDR1 SNHLY and CDR2 FYNNEI. The CDR3 region is CASSEALRESQHF. CDR3 nucleotide sequence: TGTGCTAGCAGTGAAGCGCTTCGAGAATCCCAGCATTTT.